This T cell receptor beta chain stems from a study of cytomegalovirus exposure and HLA in healthy donors. Germline V gene data show CDR1 as MNHEY and CDR2 as SMNVEV (reference sequence). V dropped 5 bases and J dropped 3; count of bases not matched to a gene: 1. The CDR3 has 13 residues. In its sample, this clone was seen once. PCR primers comprised 60 Vbeta and 13 Jbeta primers. Here immunoSEQ multiplex PCR was the method, and the copy in TCRdb shows in-frame clones only, minus some. The data show about 190,000 clones, with 80% to 85% seen just once and approximately 0.8% held by the top ten. This TCR derives from a woman between 18 and 29 years old in good health and CMV-seronegative. What was sequenced was PBMCs. The gene calls are TRBV27 and TRBJ2-1, with 7 bases fitting TRBD1. The CDR3, as DNA: TGTGCCAGCAGTCGGGACAGCTACAATGAGCAGTTCTTC. The encoded protein is CASSRDSYNEQFF.